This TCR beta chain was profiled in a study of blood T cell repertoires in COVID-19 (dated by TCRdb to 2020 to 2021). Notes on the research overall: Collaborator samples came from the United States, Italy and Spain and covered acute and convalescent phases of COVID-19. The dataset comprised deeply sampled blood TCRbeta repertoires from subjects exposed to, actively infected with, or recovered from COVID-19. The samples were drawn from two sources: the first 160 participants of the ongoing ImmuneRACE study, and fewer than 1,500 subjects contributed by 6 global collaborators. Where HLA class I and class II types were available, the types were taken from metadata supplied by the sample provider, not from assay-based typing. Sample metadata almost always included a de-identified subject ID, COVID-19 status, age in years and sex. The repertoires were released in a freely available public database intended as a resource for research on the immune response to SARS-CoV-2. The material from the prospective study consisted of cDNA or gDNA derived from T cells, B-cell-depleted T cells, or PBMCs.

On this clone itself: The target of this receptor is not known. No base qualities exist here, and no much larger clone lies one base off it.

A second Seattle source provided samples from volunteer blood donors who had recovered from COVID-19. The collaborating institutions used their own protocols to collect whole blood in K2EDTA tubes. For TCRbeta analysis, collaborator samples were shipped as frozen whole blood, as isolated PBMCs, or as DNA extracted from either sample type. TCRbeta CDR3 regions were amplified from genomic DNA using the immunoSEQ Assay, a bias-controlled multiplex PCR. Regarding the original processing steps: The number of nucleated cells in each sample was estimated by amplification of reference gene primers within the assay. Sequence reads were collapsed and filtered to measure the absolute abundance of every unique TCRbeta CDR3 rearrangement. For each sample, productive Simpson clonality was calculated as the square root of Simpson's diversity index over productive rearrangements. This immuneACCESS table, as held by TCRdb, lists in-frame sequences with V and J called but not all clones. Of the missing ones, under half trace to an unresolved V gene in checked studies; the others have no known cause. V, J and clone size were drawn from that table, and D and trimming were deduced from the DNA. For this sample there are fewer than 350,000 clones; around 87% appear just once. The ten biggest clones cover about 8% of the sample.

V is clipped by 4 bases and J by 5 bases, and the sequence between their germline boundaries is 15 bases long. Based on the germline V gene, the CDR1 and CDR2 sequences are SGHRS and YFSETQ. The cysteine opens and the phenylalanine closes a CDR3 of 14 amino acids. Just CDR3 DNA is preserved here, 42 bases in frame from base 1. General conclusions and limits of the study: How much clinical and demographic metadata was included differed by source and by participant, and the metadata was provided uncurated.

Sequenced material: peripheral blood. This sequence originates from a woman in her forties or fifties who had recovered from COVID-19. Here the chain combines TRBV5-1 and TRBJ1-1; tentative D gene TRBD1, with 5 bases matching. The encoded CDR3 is CASSTTVEGTEAFF. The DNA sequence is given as TGCGCCAGCAGCACGACGGTGGAGGGGACTGAAGCTTTCTTT.